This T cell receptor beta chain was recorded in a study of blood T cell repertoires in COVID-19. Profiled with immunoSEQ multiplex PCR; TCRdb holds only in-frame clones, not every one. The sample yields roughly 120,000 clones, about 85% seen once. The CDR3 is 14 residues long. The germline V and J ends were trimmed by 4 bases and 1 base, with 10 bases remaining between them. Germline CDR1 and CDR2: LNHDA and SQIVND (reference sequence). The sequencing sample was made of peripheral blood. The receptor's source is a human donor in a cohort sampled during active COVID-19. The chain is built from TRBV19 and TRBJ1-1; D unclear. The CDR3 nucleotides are TGTGCCAGTAGTAGTTTTGGAGGGAACACTGAAGCTTTCTTT. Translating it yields CASSSFGGNTEAFF.